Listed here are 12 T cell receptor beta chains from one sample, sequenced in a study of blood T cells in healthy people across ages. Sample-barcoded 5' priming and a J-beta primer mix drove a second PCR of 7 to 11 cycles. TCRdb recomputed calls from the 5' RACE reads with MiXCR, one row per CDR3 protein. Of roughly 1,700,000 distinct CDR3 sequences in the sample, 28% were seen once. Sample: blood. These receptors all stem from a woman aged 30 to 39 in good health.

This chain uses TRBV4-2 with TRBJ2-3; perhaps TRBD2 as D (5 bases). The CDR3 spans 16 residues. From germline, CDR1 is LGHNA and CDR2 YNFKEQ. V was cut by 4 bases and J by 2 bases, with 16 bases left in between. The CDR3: CASSPDSALSTDTQYF. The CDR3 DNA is TGTGCCAGCAGCCCTGATAGCGCGCTCTCCACAGATACGCAGTATTTT.

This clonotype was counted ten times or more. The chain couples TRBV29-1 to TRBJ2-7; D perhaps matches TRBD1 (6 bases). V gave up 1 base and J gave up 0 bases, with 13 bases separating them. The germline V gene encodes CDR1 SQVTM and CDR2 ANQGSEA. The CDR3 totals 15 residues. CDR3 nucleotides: TGCAGCGTTGAAGCCCCGGACAGAGCCTCCTACGAGCAGTACTTC. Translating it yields CSVEAPDRASYEQYF.

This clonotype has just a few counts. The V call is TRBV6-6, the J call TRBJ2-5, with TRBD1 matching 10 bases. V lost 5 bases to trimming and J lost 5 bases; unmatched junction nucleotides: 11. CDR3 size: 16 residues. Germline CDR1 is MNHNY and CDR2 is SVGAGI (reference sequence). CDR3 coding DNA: TGTGCCAGCAGTCCCCCCGGGACAGGGGATTCGGAGACCCAGTACTTC. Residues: CASSPPGTGDSETQYF.

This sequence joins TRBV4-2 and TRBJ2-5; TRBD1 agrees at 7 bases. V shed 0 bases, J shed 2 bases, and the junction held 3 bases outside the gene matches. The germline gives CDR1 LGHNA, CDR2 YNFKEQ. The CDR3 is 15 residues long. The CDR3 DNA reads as TGTGCCAGCAGCCAAGAGGGACAGTCGCAAGAGACCCAGTACTTC. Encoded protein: CASSQEGQSQETQYF.

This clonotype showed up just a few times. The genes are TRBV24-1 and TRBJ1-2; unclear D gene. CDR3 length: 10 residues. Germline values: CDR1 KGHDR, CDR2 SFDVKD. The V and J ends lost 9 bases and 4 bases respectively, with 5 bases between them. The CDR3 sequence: CATQLYGYTF. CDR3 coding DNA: TGTGCCACCCAACTCTATGGCTACACCTTC.

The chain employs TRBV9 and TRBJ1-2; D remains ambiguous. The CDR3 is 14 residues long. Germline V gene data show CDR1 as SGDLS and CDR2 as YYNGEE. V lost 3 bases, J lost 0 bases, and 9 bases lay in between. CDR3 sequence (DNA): TGTGCCAGCAGCGATCACAGTCCTAACTATGGCTACACCTTC. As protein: CASSDHSPNYGYTF.

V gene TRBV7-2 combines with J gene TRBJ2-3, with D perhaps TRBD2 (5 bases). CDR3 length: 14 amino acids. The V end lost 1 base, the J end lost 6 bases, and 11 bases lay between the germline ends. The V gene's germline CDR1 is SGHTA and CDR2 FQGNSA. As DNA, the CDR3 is TGTGCCAGCAGCTTAGTCAGGAGAGGGGATACGCAGTATTTT. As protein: CASSLVRRGDTQYF. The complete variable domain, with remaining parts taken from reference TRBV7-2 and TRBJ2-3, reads GAGVSQSPSNKVTEKGKDVELRCDPISGHTALYWYRQSLGQGLEFLIYFQGNSAPDKSGLPSDRFSAERTGGSVSTLTIQRTQQEDSAVYLCASSLVRRGDTQYFGPGTRLTVL.

This CDR3 is CASSPQGQGASSGANVLTF. Written as DNA, the CDR3 is TGTGCCAGCTCACCCCAGGGACAGGGGGCGAGCTCTGGGGCCAACGTCCTGACTTTC. This sequence joins TRBV18 and TRBJ2-6; 12 bases align to TRBD1. J was trimmed by 0 bases and V by 3 bases; bases with no gene match: 6. CDR1 and CDR2 from the germline V gene are KGHSH and LQKENI. The CDR3 sequence is 19 residues long.

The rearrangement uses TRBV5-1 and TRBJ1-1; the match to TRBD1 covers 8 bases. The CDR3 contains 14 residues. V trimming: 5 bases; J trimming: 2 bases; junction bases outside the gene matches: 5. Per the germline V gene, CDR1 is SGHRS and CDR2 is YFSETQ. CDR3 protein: CASSSTGDNTEAFF. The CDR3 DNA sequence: TGCGCCAGCAGTTCGACAGGGGACAACACTGAAGCTTTCTTT.

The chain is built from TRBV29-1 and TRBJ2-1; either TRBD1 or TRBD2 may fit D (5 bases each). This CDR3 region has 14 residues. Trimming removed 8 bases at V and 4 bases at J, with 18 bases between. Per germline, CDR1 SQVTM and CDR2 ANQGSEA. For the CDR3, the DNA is TGCAGCACGAACCCCGGGACGGCATACAATGAGCAGTTCTTC. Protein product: CSTNPGTAYNEQFF.

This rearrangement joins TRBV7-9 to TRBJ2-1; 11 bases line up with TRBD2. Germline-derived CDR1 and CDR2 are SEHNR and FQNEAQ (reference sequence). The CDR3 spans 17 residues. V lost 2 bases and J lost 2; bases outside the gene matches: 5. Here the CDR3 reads CASSLTSTSGAYNEQFF. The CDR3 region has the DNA TGTGCCAGCAGCTTAACGTCGACTAGCGGGGCCTACAATGAGCAGTTCTTC.

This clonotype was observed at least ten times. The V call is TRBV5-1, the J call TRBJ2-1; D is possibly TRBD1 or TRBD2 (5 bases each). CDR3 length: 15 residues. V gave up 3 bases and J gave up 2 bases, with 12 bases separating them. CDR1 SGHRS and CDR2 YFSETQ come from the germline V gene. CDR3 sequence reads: CASSSGTGPYNEQFF. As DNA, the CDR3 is TGCGCCAGCAGCTCCGGGACGGGCCCCTACAATGAGCAGTTCTTC.